These 23 T cell receptor beta chains were all obtained from the same sample, sequenced in a study of PD-1 blockade in mismatch repair-deficient tumors. TCRdb keeps only in-frame clones here, not all; method: immunoSEQ multiplex PCR. The repertoire has tens of thousands of clones, 79% of them found once; the top ten carry over 20%. The material sequenced was peripheral blood, taken 4 weeks after starting pembrolizumab. The receptors were gathered from an adult with mismatch repair-deficient cancer.

The chain has TRBV2 and TRBJ2-4; D remains ambiguous. V was clipped by 3 bases and J by 2 bases, with 14 bases between them. In germline, CDR1 is SNHLY, CDR2 FYNNEI. This CDR3 spans 16 amino acids. Here the CDR3 DNA reads TGTGCCAGCAGTGAGCTCTCCCTAAGTCCCAAAAACATTCAGTACTTC. It codes for CASSELSLSPKNIQYF.

The rearrangement joins TRBV30 to TRBJ1-2, with D hard to call. The ends were cut back, 0 bases at V and 5 bases at J, with 4 bases in the middle. Germline CDR1 and CDR2: GTSNPN and SVGIG (reference sequence). This CDR3 comprises 11 residues. CDR3 DNA sequence: TGTGCCTGGAGTGTACCATATGGCTACACCTTC. Translated, it gives CAWSVPYGYTF.

The genes are TRBV28 and TRBJ2-1, with D tentatively TRBD1 (5 bases). The ends were cut back, 7 bases at V and 3 bases at J, with 16 bases in the middle. The CDR3 has 15 amino acids. The V gene's germline CDR1 is MDHEN and CDR2 SYDVKM. CDR3 bases: TGTGCCAGCAAGGTCCAGGGATCCTACTACAATGAGCAGTTCTTC. It specifies CASKVQGSYYNEQFF. Looking up the rest from reference TRBV28 and TRBJ2-1 gives the full variable domain: DVKVTQSSRYLVKRTGEKVFLECVQDMDHENMFWYRQDPGLGLRLIYFSYDVKMKEKGDIPEGYSVSREKKERFSLILESASTNQTSMYLCASKVQGSYYNEQFFGPGTRLTVL.

The chain couples TRBV5-1 to TRBJ2-3; 7 bases match TRBD2. The V gene end was trimmed by 4 bases and the J gene end by 4 bases; junction bases not matched to a gene: 9. The CDR3 totals 15 residues. Germline V lookup: CDR1 SGHRS, CDR2 YFSETQ. CDR3 in amino acids: CASSIGGIQADTQYF. CDR3 in DNA: TGCGCCAGCAGCATCGGGGGGATACAAGCAGATACGCAGTATTTT.

Many counts were recorded for this clone. This chain joins TRBV2 and TRBJ1-3; no clear D gene. The CDR3 has 15 residues. V gave up 2 bases and J gave up 0 bases, with 8 bases separating them. CDR1 and CDR2 (germline): SNHLY, FYNNEI. DNA of the CDR3: TGTGCCAGCAGTGAATTCCATGGCTCTGGAAACACCATATATTTT. As protein: CASSEFHGSGNTIYF.

Concerning this clone: Other DNA variants within this sample encode the same CDR3. The chain is built from TRBV9 and TRBJ2-2, with D possibly being TRBD2 (6 bases). CDR3 length: 15 amino acids. Trimming shortened V by 0 bases and J by 3 bases, and 9 bases separated the two germline ends. The germline V gene has CDR1 SGDLS and CDR2 YYNGEE. CDR3 residues: CASSVGLAHTGELFF. CDR3 sequence (DNA): TGTGCCAGCAGCGTAGGCCTAGCGCACACCGGGGAGCTGTTTTTT.

The chain has TRBV7-2 and TRBJ2-7; TRBD2 aligns across 12 bases. CDR3 length equals 18 residues. Germline CDR1 reads SGHTA; CDR2 reads FQGNSA. V lost 3 bases and J lost 3; bases outside the gene matches: 12. The CDR3 is CASSFDHPRLAGVYEQYF. The CDR3 nucleotides are TGTGCCAGCAGCTTTGACCACCCGAGACTAGCGGGAGTCTACGAGCAGTACTTC.

This rearrangement joins TRBV28 to TRBJ1-5; D gene unclear. The germline V gene encodes CDR1 MDHEN and CDR2 SYDVKM. V was trimmed by 6 bases and J by 7 bases, leaving 10 bases between them. CDR3 size: 12 residues. CDR3 amino acids: CASSRGSQPQHF. The DNA of the CDR3 is TGTGCCAGCAGCCGTGGATCGCAGCCCCAGCATTTT.

As DNA, the CDR3 is TGTGCCAGCAGCTTGGTCCAAGCCAATGAGCAGTTCTTC. As protein: CASSLVQANEQFF. The chain joins TRBV5-6 to TRBJ2-1; no firm D call. The V end was cut by 0 bases, the J end by 6 bases, with 7 bases between. Germline V lookup: CDR1 SGHDT, CDR2 YYEEEE. This CDR3 is 13 amino acids long.

The genes are TRBV5-4 and TRBJ2-2; D unresolved. The CDR3 loop spans 13 amino acids. The V gene's germline CDR1 is SGHNT and CDR2 YYREEE (reference sequence). V lost 4 bases to trimming and J lost 8 bases, with 12 bases between them. The CDR3 coding sequence is TGTGCCAGCAGCCCGGAACCTTCGGGGGAGCTGTTTTTT. The encoded protein is CASSPEPSGELFF.

V usage is TRBV27 and J usage is TRBJ2-1, with 8 bases that match TRBD2. Germline-derived CDR1 and CDR2 are MNHEY and SMNVEV (reference sequence). After removal of 4 bases from V and 5 bases from J, the junction contained 4 bases not matched to a gene. This CDR3 region has 14 residues. The CDR3 bases are TGTGCCAGCAGTTCAAGCGGGGGACACAATGAGCAGTTCTTC. The encoded protein is CASSSSGGHNEQFF.

This chain joins TRBV28 and TRBJ2-3; 9 positions match TRBD1. The CDR3 runs 14 residues. CDR1 MDHEN and CDR2 SYDVKM come from the germline V gene. V was clipped by 4 bases and J by 3 bases; unmatched bases: 2. The DNA for the CDR3 is TGTGCCAGCAGTTCCGGGACAGGGACAGATACGCAGTATTTT. Its translation is CASSSGTGTDTQYF. The variable domain in full, completed from reference TRBV28 and TRBJ2-3, reads DVKVTQSSRYLVKRTGEKVFLECVQDMDHENMFWYRQDPGLGLRLIYFSYDVKMKEKGDIPEGYSVSREKKERFSLILESASTNQTSMYLCASSSGTGTDTQYFGPGTRLTVL.

A few counts support this clone. The genes are TRBV19 and TRBJ1-5, with a weak D call TRBD1 (5 bases). V lost 3 bases, J lost 3 bases, and 12 bases lay in between. The CDR3 is 15 amino acids. CDR1 is LNHDA and CDR2 is SQIVND in the germline V gene (reference sequence). Here the CDR3 DNA reads TGTGCCAGTAGTATGGGACGGAAGGACAATCAGCCCCAGCATTTT. It is translated as CASSMGRKDNQPQHF.

The chain uses TRBV27 and TRBJ2-7; possible D gene TRBD1, 6 bases. The V end lost 6 bases, the J end lost 0 bases, and 12 bases lay between the germline ends. The CDR3 is 14 residues long. In germline, CDR1 is MNHEY, CDR2 SMNVEV (reference sequence). The CDR3 sequence is CASRYRDTSYEQYF. The CDR3 DNA sequence: TGTGCCAGCAGGTACCGGGACACCTCCTACGAGCAGTACTTC.

This clone ranks as large. V and J are TRBV5-6 and TRBJ2-7; no definite D call. The germline V gene encodes CDR1 SGHDT and CDR2 YYEEEE. This CDR3 is built from 14 residues. V lost 3 bases, J lost 5 bases, and 15 bases lay in between. The CDR3 DNA reads as TGTGCCAGCAGCTCCTGGGGTATATCGGACGAGCAGTACTTC. This gives the protein CASSSWGISDEQYF. Filled out from reference TRBV5-6 and TRBJ2-7, the complete variable domain reads DAGVTQSPTHLIKTRGQQVTLRCSPKSGHDTVSWYQQALGQGPQFIFQYYEEEERQRGNFPDRFSGHQFPNYSSELNVNALLLGDSALYLCASSSWGISDEQYFGPGTRLTVT.

The chain has TRBV5-6 and TRBJ1-1; 8 bases map to TRBD1. The J segment lost 5 bases and the V segment lost 3 bases, leaving 12 bases of the junction unmatched. Germline-derived CDR1 and CDR2 are SGHDT and YYEEEE. This CDR3 spans 16 amino acids. The chain's CDR3 is CASSSQGGYLGTEAFF. CDR3 coding DNA: TGTGCCAGCAGCTCACAGGGGGGCTACCTTGGAACTGAAGCTTTCTTT.

With regard to this clone: This specimen includes other DNA sequences encoding the same CDR3. The V gene is TRBV4-1, the J gene TRBJ1-2; D remains ambiguous. V was pared by 4 bases and J by 4 bases, with 13 bases between. The V gene's germline CDR1 is MGHRA and CDR2 YSYEKL. The CDR3 contains 14 residues. CDR3 bases: TGCGCCAGCAGCCCGATAGGCAGGCGCTATGGCTACACCTTC. This encodes CASSPIGRRYGYTF.

The V gene is TRBV19, the J gene TRBJ2-5, with 7 nucleotides matching TRBD1. Germline V gene sequence: CDR1 LNHDA, CDR2 SQIVND (reference sequence). Trimming removed 10 bases from V and 1 base from J; junction bases left unmatched: 12. This CDR3 is 15 amino acids long. CDR3 DNA: TGTGCCACCAAAAACGACAGGGAAGCCCAAGAGACCCAGTACTTC. Its protein is CATKNDREAQETQYF.

The V call is TRBV7-9, the J call TRBJ2-3; D gene unclear. The CDR3 has 14 amino acids. V was clipped by 5 bases and J by 6 bases, with 15 bases between them. The germline V gene encodes CDR1 SEHNR and CDR2 FQNEAQ (reference sequence). For the CDR3, the DNA is TGTGCCAGCAGCCCAAGGAACGGGCTTGATACGCAGTATTTT. Its translation: CASSPRNGLDTQYF.

In its sample, this clone was seen a few times. J is TRBJ1-2 and V is TRBV7-8; tentative D call: TRBD1 (6 bases). The CDR3 has 14 residues. Trimming stripped 0 bases from V and 4 bases from J, with 9 bases between. The V gene's germline CDR1 is SGHVS and CDR2 FQNEAQ. CDR3 in amino acids: CASSLARGGYGYTF. The CDR3, as DNA: TGTGCCAGCAGCTTAGCGAGGGGGGGCTATGGCTACACCTTC. Using reference TRBV7-8 and TRBJ1-2 for the parts outside the CDR3, the full variable domain is GAGVSQSPRYKVAKRGQDVALRCDPISGHVSLFWYQQALGQGPEFLTYFQNEAQLDKSGLPSDRFFAERPEGSVSTLKIQRTQQEDSAVYLCASSLARGGYGYTFGSGTRLTVV.

The rearrangement uses TRBV7-2 and TRBJ2-7; D gene unclear. Germline V gene data show CDR1 as SGHTA and CDR2 as FQGNSA. V was trimmed by 3 bases and J by 7 bases, leaving 10 bases between them. This CDR3 has 12 amino acids. CDR3 sequence (DNA): TGTGCCAGCAGCTTCTTACGAAGGGAGCAGTACTTC. Its translation is CASSFLRREQYF.

Within the sample, this clone is medium-sized (0.01 to 0.1%). The V and J genes are TRBV5-6 and TRBJ2-7; D gene uncertain. This CDR3 contains 13 residues. Trimming cost V 2 bases and J 4 bases, with 10 bases left between them. Per the germline V gene, CDR1 is SGHDT and CDR2 is YYEEEE. As DNA, the CDR3 is TGTGCCAGCAGCTTCTCCGTCCGGTACGAGCAGTACTTC. Encoded protein: CASSFSVRYEQYF.

This chain uses TRBV21-1 with TRBJ1-4. TRBV21-1 is annotated as a pseudogene. The CDR3 extends over 15 amino acids. CDR3: CASSNVTGTNEKLFF. The CDR3 DNA reads as TGTGCCAGCAGCAATGTCACGGGGACTAATGAAAAACTGTTTTTT.